Below are 30 T cell receptor beta chains sequenced from a single sample in a study of blood T cell repertoires in COVID-19 (dated by TCRdb to 2020 to 2021). Libraries came from the immunoSEQ multiplex PCR assay. The immuneACCESS repertoire file appears here via TCRdb, limited to in-frame rearrangements. These files lack a portion of the clones; in checked studies, under half of the deficit traces to unresolved V genes, and the cause of the others is not known. The sample table shows around 60,000 clones, and around 73% are seen once. The top ten constitute less than 25% of the sample. Sequenced: peripheral blood. The origin of the receptors is a man older than 75 with active or convalescent COVID-19.

The V gene is TRBV10-3, the J gene TRBJ1-2, with 10 bases identical to TRBD1. CDR3 size: 13 residues. Trimming cost V 4 bases and J 4 bases; bases outside gene matches: 0. Germline loops: CDR1 ENHRY, CDR2 SYGVKD. The CDR3 DNA reads as TGTGCCATCAGTGGGGACAGGGGCTATGGCTACACCTTC. The encoded protein is CAISGDRGYGYTF.

The rearrangement joins TRBV19 to TRBJ1-5; D may be TRBD1 (6 bases). CDR1 and CDR2 (germline): LNHDA, SQIVND (reference sequence). The CDR3 is 14 amino acids. V was cut by 5 bases and J by 2 bases, with 10 bases left in between. DNA of the CDR3: TGTGCCAGTAGTGCCTCAGGGGGCAATCAGCCCCAGCATTTT. Translated, it gives CASSASGGNQPQHF.

This rearrangement joins TRBV28 to TRBJ2-7, with 15 bases fitting TRBD2. CDR1 and CDR2 (germline): MDHEN, SYDVKM. CDR3 length equals 14 residues. Germline trimming cut 6 bases from V and 6 bases from J; bases unmatched to any gene: 3. Written as DNA, the CDR3 is TGTGCCAGCAGGCGGACTAGCGGGAGGGTCGAGCAGTACTTC. It translates to CASRRTSGRVEQYF.

The chain carries TRBV28 and TRBJ2-3; D is possibly TRBD2 (6 bases). The V gene's germline CDR1 is MDHEN and CDR2 SYDVKM. The CDR3 is 14 residues long. V shed 8 bases and J shed 1 base, with 13 bases lying between them. As DNA, the CDR3 is TGTGCCAGCTTCTCCCCGGGGGGCACAGATACGCAGTATTTT. It specifies CASFSPGGTDTQYF.

The chain employs TRBV19 and TRBJ1-5; no clear D gene. This CDR3 has 13 residues. V lost 9 bases, J lost 1 base, and 10 bases lay in between. Germline values: CDR1 LNHDA, CDR2 SQIVND (reference sequence). DNA for the CDR3: TGTGCCAGCCTTGGGAGAAGCAATCAGCCCCAGCATTTT. Its translation: CASLGRSNQPQHF.

The chain combines TRBV4-1 with TRBJ1-5, with D hard to call. Germline CDR1 reads MGHRA; CDR2 reads YSYEKL. With 0 bases removed from V and 2 bases from J, the gap between germline ends came to 11 bases. CDR3 size: 16 residues. The CDR3 bases are TGCGCCAGCAGCCAAGATGGAGGAGTGGGCAATCAGCCCCAGCATTTT. Translated, it gives CASSQDGGVGNQPQHF.

CDR3 coding DNA: TGTGCCAGCAGCTTAATGTCAGTCCAAGAGACCCAGTACTTC. It yields the protein CASSLMSVQETQYF. The chain combines TRBV7-9 with TRBJ2-5; no firm D call. Trimming left V 2 bases short and J 1 base short, with 8 bases between. The length of the CDR3 is 14 residues. From germline, CDR1 is SEHNR and CDR2 FQNEAQ (reference sequence).

This chain connects TRBV6-5 to TRBJ1-5; possibly TRBD1 for D (5 bases). The CDR3 length is 14 residues. Germline V gene lookup returns CDR1 MNHEY and CDR2 SVGAGI. Deletions cut 6 bases from V and 3 bases from J, with 12 bases between. The CDR3 DNA reads as TGTGCCAGCAGGGCCGGGACTGCCAATCAGCCCCAGCATTTT. It translates to CASRAGTANQPQHF.

The chain has TRBV5-4 and TRBJ2-5; D might be TRBD1 (5 bases). CDR1 SGHNT and CDR2 YYREEE come from the germline V gene (reference sequence). With 0 bases removed from V and 3 bases from J, the gap between germline ends came to 9 bases. This CDR3 has 14 residues. DNA of the CDR3: TGTGCCAGCAGCTTGGCCTCGACAGAAGAGACCCAGTACTTC. Translated, it gives CASSLASTEETQYF.

This clone was counted a few times. The CDR3 DNA reads TGCGGCGGACAGGGGGATAACTATGGCTACACCTTC. Protein sequence: CGGQGDNYGYTF. J is TRBJ1-2 and V is TRBV29-1, with 10 bases lining up with TRBD1. Germline CDR1 and CDR2: SQVTM and ANQGSEA. The CDR3 has 12 residues.

The chain employs TRBV28 and TRBJ1-4; 8 positions match TRBD1. This CDR3 is built from 14 residues. Per the germline V gene, CDR1 is MDHEN and CDR2 is SYDVKM. After removal of 6 bases from V and 6 bases from J, the junction contained 6 bases not matched to a gene. CDR3: CASSRDRMDEKLFF. CDR3 nucleotides: TGTGCCAGCAGCCGGGACAGGATGGATGAAAAACTGTTTTTT.

The chain links TRBV18 to TRBJ2-3, with 8 bases matching TRBD2. Germline values: CDR1 KGHSH, CDR2 LQKENI. V dropped 3 bases and J dropped 8; count of bases not matched to a gene: 7. The CDR3 is 14 amino acids. For the CDR3, the DNA is TGTGCCAGCTCACCCAGCGGGAGAACGGGTACGCAGTATTTT. It codes for CASSPSGRTGTQYF.

The V gene is TRBV30, the J gene TRBJ2-7, with D unclear. Germline values: CDR1 GTSNPN, CDR2 SVGIG (reference sequence). V lost 5 bases and J lost 0, with 8 bases in between. This CDR3 is built from 12 residues. The CDR3 nucleotides are TGTGCCTGGGCGGTGAGCTCCTACGAGCAGTACTTC. Amino acid sequence: CAWAVSSYEQYF.

This clone was found a few times. The V call is TRBV6-5, the J call TRBJ2-1; weak D call: TRBD1 (6 bases). Germline V gives CDR1 MNHEY, CDR2 SVGAGI. The CDR3 has 14 amino acids. V was shortened by 5 bases and J by 7 bases, with 15 bases between the two germline ends. The CDR3 here is CASSPQGFGNEQFF. In DNA form, the CDR3 reads TGTGCCAGCAGTCCACAGGGTTTCGGTAATGAGCAGTTCTTC.

V and J are TRBV4-3 and TRBJ1-6; possibly TRBD1 for D (5 bases). Trimming removed 4 bases at V and 3 bases at J, with 13 bases between. Germline V gene data show CDR1 as LGHNA and CDR2 as YSLEER. This CDR3 has 16 residues. For the CDR3, the DNA is TGCGCCAGCAGCCGCGGTCGAGACAGCTATAATTCACCCCTCCACTTT. Its translation: CASSRGRDSYNSPLHF.

The V call is TRBV18, the J call TRBJ1-4; D unresolved. Germline lookup yields CDR1 KGHSH and CDR2 LQKENI. The CDR3 spans 15 residues. Deletions cut 4 bases from V and 0 bases from J, with 9 bases between. The CDR3 protein is CASSRPSPTNEKLFF. In nucleotides, the CDR3 is TGTGCCAGCTCACGCCCGAGCCCAACTAATGAAAAACTGTTTTTT.

The rearrangement joins TRBV14 to TRBJ1-1, with TRBD1 matching over 9 bases. V lost 1 base, J lost 6 bases, and 6 bases stayed unmatched. The germline gives CDR1 SGHDN, CDR2 FVKESK. The CDR3 has 15 amino acids. The CDR3 loop is CASSQVRDRVAEAFF. As DNA, the CDR3 is TGTGCCAGCAGCCAAGTTCGGGACAGGGTGGCTGAAGCTTTCTTT.

The chain is built from TRBV7-2 and TRBJ1-1; D remains unclear. Germline-derived CDR1 and CDR2 are SGHTA and FQGNSA. The CDR3 has 15 amino acids. Deletions cut 2 bases from V and 0 bases from J, with 10 bases between. The CDR3, as DNA: TGTGCCAGCAGCTTAAGCAGGAACCTGAACACTGAAGCTTTCTTT. This encodes CASSLSRNLNTEAFF.

The chain couples TRBV7-2 to TRBJ1-5, with no clear D. Trimming stripped 3 bases from V and 0 bases from J, with 6 bases between. Looked up from germline, CDR1 is SGHTA and CDR2 is FQGNSA. The CDR3 is 14 amino acids. The CDR3 bases are TGTGCCAGCAGCTTGGCAATTAGCAATCAGCCCCAGCATTTT. Protein product: CASSLAISNQPQHF.

The V and J genes are TRBV7-3 and TRBJ1-2, with D maybe TRBD1 (6 bases). CDR1 SGHTA and CDR2 FQGTGA come from the germline V gene. Trimming removed 5 bases at V and 4 bases at J, with 11 bases between. The CDR3 spans 13 residues. Written as DNA, the CDR3 is TGTGCCAGCAGCCCGGGGGGCGGCTATGGCTACACCTTC. It yields the protein CASSPGGGYGYTF.

The chain has TRBV5-1 and TRBJ2-7; 9 nucleotides match TRBD1. The V segment lost 4 bases and the J segment 2 bases; nucleotides outside the gene matches: 10. The V gene's germline CDR1 is SGHRS and CDR2 YFSETQ. This CDR3 is built from 16 residues. The CDR3 region has the DNA TGCGCCAGCAGCACCACCGAGACAGGGGGACCCTACGAGCAGTACTTC. Translated: CASSTTETGGPYEQYF.

The chain recombines TRBV6-6 with TRBJ2-1, with TRBD2 identical over 11 bases. Per germline, CDR1 MNHNY and CDR2 SVGAGI (reference sequence). Trimming cost V 2 bases and J 10 bases; bases outside gene matches: 7. CDR3 length equals 15 residues. The CDR3 protein is CASSYALAGAREQFF. The CDR3 DNA is TGTGCCAGCAGTTACGCACTAGCGGGAGCACGGGAGCAGTTCTTC.

V gene TRBV6-6 combines with J gene TRBJ2-7; 8 nucleotides line up with TRBD2. Germline trimming cut 6 bases from V and 3 bases from J; bases unmatched to any gene: 7. The CDR3 sequence is 14 residues long. Germline V gives CDR1 MNHNY, CDR2 SVGAGI (reference sequence). Here the CDR3 DNA reads TGTGCCAGCAGGTTCGGGCGGGAGGTCTACGAGCAGTACTTC. Translation: CASRFGREVYEQYF.

The V and J genes are TRBV28 and TRBJ1-3; 12 nucleotides agree with TRBD1. The V gene end was trimmed by 3 bases and the J gene end by 6 bases; junction bases not matched to a gene: 3. CDR1 and CDR2 from the germline V gene are MDHEN and SYDVKM. The CDR3 consists of 15 residues. The CDR3 reads CASSLGGQGANTIYF. CDR3 coding DNA: TGTGCCAGCAGTTTGGGGGGACAGGGGGCAAACACCATATATTTT.

The J gene is TRBJ2-7, the V gene TRBV19, with D possibly TRBD2 on 5 matching bases. The CDR3 runs 14 residues. Trimming left V 3 bases short and J 4 bases short, with 13 bases between. CDR1 LNHDA and CDR2 SQIVND come from the germline V gene (reference sequence). In nucleotides, the CDR3 is TGTGCCAGTAGTATCTCGACCCGAGGGTACGAGCAGTACTTC. It codes for CASSISTRGYEQYF.

The chain recombines TRBV28 with TRBJ2-5; 9 positions match TRBD1. Germline CDR1 and CDR2: MDHEN and SYDVKM. This CDR3 has 13 residues. J lost 1 base, V lost 8 bases, and 2 bases had no gene match. The CDR3 DNA sequence: TGTGCCAGCGGGGACAGGGCCCAAGAGACCCAGTACTTC. Amino acids: CASGDRAQETQYF.

The chain couples TRBV4-1 to TRBJ2-5; D is ambiguous. Trimming removed 4 bases from V and 5 bases from J, with 14 bases in between. Germline-derived CDR1 and CDR2 are MGHRA and YSYEKL. The CDR3 spans 14 residues. The CDR3 sequence: CASSRTHITETQYF. CDR3 sequence (DNA): TGCGCCAGCAGCCGTACACACATTACGGAGACCCAGTACTTC.

The CDR3 bases are TGTGCCAGCAGCGTATTCGGGGAGGCCACTGAAGCTTTCTTT. Translation gives CASSVFGEATEAFF. The chain combines TRBV9 with TRBJ1-1, with D hard to call. Trimming removed 1 base from V and 4 bases from J, with 11 bases in between. The length of the CDR3 is 14 residues. CDR1 is SGDLS, CDR2 YYNGEE, per germline.

The genes are TRBV6-5 and TRBJ1-1; 8 bases match TRBD1. The germline gives CDR1 MNHEY, CDR2 SVGAGI. Trimming removed 5 bases from V and 3 bases from J; junction bases left unmatched: 5. The CDR3 spans 14 residues. CDR3 in amino acids: CASSTTGADTEAFF. The CDR3, as DNA: TGTGCCAGCAGTACGACAGGGGCGGACACTGAAGCTTTCTTT.

The V call is TRBV15, the J call TRBJ2-3, with no clear D. This CDR3 contains 14 residues. CDR1 LNHNV and CDR2 YYDKDF come from the germline V gene (reference sequence). V lost 0 bases, J lost 3 bases, and 7 bases lay in between. This CDR3 is CATSRDLNTDTQYF. CDR3 in DNA: TGTGCCACCAGCAGAGATCTAAATACAGATACGCAGTATTTT.